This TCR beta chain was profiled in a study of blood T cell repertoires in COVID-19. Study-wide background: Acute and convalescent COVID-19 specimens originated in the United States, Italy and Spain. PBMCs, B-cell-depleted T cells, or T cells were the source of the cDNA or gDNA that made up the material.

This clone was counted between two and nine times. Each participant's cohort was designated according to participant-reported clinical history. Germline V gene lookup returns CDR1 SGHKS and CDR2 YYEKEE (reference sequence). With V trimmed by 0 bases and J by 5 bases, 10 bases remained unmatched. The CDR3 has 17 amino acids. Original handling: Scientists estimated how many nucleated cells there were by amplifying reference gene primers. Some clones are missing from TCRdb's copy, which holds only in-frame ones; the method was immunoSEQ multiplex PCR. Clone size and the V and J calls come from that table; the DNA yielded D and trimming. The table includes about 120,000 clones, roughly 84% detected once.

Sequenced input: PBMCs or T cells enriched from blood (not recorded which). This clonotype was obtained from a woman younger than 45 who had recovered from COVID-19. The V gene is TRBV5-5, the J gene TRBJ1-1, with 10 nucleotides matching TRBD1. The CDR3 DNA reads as TGTGCCAGCAGCTTGGGATATCGGACAGGGGGAGAGACTGAAGCTTTCTTT. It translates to CASSLGYRTGGETEAFF.